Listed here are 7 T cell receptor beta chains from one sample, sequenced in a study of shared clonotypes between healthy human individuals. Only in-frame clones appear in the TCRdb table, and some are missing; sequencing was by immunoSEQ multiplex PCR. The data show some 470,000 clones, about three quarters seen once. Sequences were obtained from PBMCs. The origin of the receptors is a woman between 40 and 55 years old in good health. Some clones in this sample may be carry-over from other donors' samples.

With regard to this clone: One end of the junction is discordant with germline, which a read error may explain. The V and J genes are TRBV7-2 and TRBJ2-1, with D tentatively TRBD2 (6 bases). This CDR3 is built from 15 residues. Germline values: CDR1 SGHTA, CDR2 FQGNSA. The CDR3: CAGSRLGGEGNEQFF. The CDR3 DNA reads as TGTGCCGGCAGCCGGCTGGGGGGAGAGGGTAATGAGCAGTTCTTC.

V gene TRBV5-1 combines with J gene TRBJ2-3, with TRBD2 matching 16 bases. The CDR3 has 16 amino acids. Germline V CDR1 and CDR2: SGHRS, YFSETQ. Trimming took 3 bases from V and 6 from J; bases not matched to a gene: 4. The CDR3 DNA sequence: TGCGCCAGCAGCTCGGGACTAGCGGGAGGGCCTGATACGCAGTATTTT. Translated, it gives CASSSGLAGGPDTQYF.

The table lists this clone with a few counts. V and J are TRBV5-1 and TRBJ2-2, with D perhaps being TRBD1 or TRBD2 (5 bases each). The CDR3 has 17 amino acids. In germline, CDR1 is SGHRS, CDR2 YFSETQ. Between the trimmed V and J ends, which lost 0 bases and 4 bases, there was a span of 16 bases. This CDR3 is CASSLAPQGAGTGELFF. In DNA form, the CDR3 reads TGCGCCAGCAGCTTGGCCCCCCAGGGCGCGGGCACCGGGGAGCTGTTTTTT.

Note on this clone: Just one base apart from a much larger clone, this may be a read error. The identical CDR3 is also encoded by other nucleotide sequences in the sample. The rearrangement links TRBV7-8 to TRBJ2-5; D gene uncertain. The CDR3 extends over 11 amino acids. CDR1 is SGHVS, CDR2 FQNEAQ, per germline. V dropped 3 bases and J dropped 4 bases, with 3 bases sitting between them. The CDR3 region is CASSFGETQYF. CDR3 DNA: TGTGCCAGCAGCTTTGGAGAGACCCAGTACTTC.

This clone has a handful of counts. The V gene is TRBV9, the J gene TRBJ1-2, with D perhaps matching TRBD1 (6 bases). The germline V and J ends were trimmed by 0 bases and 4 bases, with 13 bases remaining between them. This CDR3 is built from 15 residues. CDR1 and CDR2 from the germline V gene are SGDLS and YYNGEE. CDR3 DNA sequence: TGTGCCAGCAGCGTAGATACAGGGAGGGGCTATGGCTACACCTTC. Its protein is CASSVDTGRGYGYTF.

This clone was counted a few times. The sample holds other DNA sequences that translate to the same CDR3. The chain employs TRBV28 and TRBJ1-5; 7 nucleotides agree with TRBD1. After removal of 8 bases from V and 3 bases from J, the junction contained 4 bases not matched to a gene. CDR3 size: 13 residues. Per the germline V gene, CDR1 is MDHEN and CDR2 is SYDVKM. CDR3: CASRQGNNQPQHF. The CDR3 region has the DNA TGTGCCAGCCGACAGGGAAACAATCAGCCCCAGCATTTT.

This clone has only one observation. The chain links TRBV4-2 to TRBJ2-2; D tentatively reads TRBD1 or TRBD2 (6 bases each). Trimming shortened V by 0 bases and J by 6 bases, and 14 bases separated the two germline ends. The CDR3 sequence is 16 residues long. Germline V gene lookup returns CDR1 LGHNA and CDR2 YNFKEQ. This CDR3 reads CASSQDKGGLAGELFF. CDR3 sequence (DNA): TGTGCCAGCAGCCAAGATAAGGGGGGCCTGGCCGGGGAGCTGTTTTTT.